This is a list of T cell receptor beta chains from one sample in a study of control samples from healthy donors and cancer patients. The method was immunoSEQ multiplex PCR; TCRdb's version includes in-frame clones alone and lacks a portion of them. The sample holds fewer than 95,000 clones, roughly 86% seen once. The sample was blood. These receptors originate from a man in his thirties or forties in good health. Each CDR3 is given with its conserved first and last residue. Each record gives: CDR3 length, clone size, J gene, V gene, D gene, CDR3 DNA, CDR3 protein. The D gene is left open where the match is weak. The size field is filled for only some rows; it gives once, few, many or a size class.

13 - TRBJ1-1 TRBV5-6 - TGTGCCAGCAGCTTCCGGGACTCCACGCGTGCTTTCTTT CASSFRDSTRAFF
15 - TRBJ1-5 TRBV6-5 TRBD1 TGTGCCAGCAGAGACACAGGGGGCGGCAATCAGCCCCAGCATTTT CASRDTGGGNQPQHF
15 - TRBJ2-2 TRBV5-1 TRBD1 TGCGCCAGCAGCTGGGACAGGGGCGGCACCGGGGAGCTGTTTTTT CASSWDRGGTGELFF
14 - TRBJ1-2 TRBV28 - TGTGCCAGCAGTTTGACCCAGGCAGACTATGGCTACACCTTC CASSLTQADYGYTF
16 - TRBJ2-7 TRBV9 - TGTGCCAGCAGCGTAGGGGGTCCGGGGGGCGGCTACGAGCAGTACTTC CASSVGGPGGGYEQYF
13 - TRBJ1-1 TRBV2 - TGTGCCAGGGGTCCGGGAGCTAACACTGAAGCTTTCTTT CARGPGANTEAFF
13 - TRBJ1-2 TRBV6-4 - TGTGCCAGCAGTGAGAGGGAGAACTATGGCTACACCTTC CASSERENYGYTF
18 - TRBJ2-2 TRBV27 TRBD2 TGTGCCAGCAGTCAAGGGACTAGCGGGGGGGAGAACACCGGGGAGCTGTTTTTT CASSQGTSGGENTGELFF
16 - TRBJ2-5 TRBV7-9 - TGTGCCAGCAGTAACCAAGCGGGGACAGTCCAAGAGACCCAGTACTTC CASSNQAGTVQETQYF
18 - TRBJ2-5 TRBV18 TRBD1 TGTGCCAGCTCGATGGACAGGGGGGAAGCGGTGGACCAAGAGACCCAGTACTTC CASSMDRGEAVDQETQYF
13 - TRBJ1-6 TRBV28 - TGTGCCAGCAGTCCAGGAGGGGATTCACCCCTCCACTTT CASSPGGDSPLHF
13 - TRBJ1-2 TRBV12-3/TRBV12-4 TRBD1 TGTGCCAGCAGTGAAAGACAGGGTGACGGCTACACCTTC CASSERQGDGYTF
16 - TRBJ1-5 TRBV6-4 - TGTGCCAGCAGTGACTCGGGCAGGGTGGTGGATCAGCCCCAGCATTTT CASSDSGRVVDQPQHF
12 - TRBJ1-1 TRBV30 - TGTGCCTGGAGATCCCAAAACACTGAAGCTTTCTTT CAWRSQNTEAFF
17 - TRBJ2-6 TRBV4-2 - TGTGCCAGCAGCCTTAGAACAGGGGAGGCTGGGGCCAACGTCCTGACTTTC CASSLRTGEAGANVLTF
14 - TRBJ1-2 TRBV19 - TGTGCCAGTAGTACACCGACAGAGGGCTATGGCTACACCTTC CASSTPTEGYGYTF
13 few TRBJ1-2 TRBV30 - TGTGCCTGGAGTCTCGCCGGGAATCGGGGCTACACCTTC CAWSLAGNRGYTF
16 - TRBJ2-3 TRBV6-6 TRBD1 TGTGCCAGCAGCCCCGGACAGGGAGGCCCCACAGATACGCAGTATTTT CASSPGQGGPTDTQYF
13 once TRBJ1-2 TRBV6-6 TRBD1 TGTGCCAGCAGTGGGACAGGGGGCAAAGGCTACACCTTC CASSGTGGKGYTF
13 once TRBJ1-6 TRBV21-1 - TGTGCCAGCAGCAGACAAGGCATTTCACCCCTCCACTTT CASSRQGISPLHF
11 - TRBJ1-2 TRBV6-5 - TGTGCCAGCCAGGGAAGGAATGGCTACACCTTC CASQGRNGYTF
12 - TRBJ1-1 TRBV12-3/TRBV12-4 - TGTGCCAGCAGTTTAGCGCGAATTGAAGCTTTCTTT CASSLARIEAFF
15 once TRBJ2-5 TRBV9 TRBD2 TGTGCCAGCAGCCGCGGGGGGGCCGGGGGAGAGACCCAGTACTTC CASSRGGAGGETQYF
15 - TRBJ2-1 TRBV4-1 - TGCGCCAGCAGACGTGTGGGGGGCCGACACAATGAGCAGTTCTTC CASRRVGGRHNEQFF
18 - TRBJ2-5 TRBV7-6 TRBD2 TGTGCCAGCAGCTTAGGAATTACTGGCGGGGGAGGACAAGAGACCCAGTACTTC CASSLGITGGGGQETQYF
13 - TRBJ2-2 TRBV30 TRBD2 TGTGCCTGGAGTTTTAGGGAGGGCGGGGAGCTGTTTTTT CAWSFREGGELFF
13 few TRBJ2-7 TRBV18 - TGTGCCAGCTCACCAGACGAATACTACGAGCAGTACTTC CASSPDEYYEQYF
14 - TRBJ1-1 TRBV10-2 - TGCGCCAGCAGTGTCCCGGGCAAGAACACTGAAGCTTTCTTT CASSVPGKNTEAFF
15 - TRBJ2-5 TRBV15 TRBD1 TGTGCCACCAGCAGAGTGGGACAGGGTGGAGAGACCCAGTACTTC CATSRVGQGGETQYF
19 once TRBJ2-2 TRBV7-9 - TGTGCCAGCAGCCCTAAAATAGGGCCAGGGGTGATTGTGTCCGGGGAGCTGTTTTTT CASSPKIGPGVIVSGELFF
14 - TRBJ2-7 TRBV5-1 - TGCGCCAGCAGCTTGTTCTTATCCTCTGTCGAGCAGTACTTC CASSLFLSSVEQYF
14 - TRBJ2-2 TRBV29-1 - TGCAGCGCCCGAGTCGGGGGTGACACCGGGGAGCTGTTTTTT CSARVGGDTGELFF
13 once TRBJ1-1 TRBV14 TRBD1 TGTGCCAGCAGCCCTCGGACAGGGATTGAAGCTTTCTTT CASSPRTGIEAFF
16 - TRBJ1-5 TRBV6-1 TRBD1 TGTGCCAGCAGTGCCCAAGGGACAGGGGGCAATCAGCCCCAGCATTTT CASSAQGTGGNQPQHF
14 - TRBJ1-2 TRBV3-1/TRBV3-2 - TGTGCCAGCAGCCAAGATCAGGGTAACTATGGCTACACCTTC CASSQDQGNYGYTF
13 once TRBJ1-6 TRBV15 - TGTGCCACCAGCAGAGGGCAGAATTCACCCCTCCACTTT CATSRGQNSPLHF
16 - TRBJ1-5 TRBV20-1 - TGCAGTGCTAGTGGACTGGGAATGGCGAGCAATCAGCCCCAGCATTTT CSASGLGMASNQPQHF
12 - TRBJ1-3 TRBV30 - TGTGCCTGGAGACCCTCTGGAAACACCATATATTTT CAWRPSGNTIYF
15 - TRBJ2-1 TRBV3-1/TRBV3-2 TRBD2 TGTGCCAGCAGCCCGCCGGGACTAGGTCCCAATGAGCAGTTCTTC CASSPPGLGPNEQFF
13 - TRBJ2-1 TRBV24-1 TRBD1 TGTGCCACCGGTCAGGGGGCAGGGAATGAGCAGTTCTTC CATGQGAGNEQFF
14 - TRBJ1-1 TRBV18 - TGTGCCAGCTCACCAAAGGGGGGTCGAACTGAAGCTTTCTTT CASSPKGGRTEAFF
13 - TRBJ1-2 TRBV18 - TGTGCCAGCTCACCAACGTTACTCTATGGCTACACCTTC CASSPTLLYGYTF
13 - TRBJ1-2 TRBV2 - TGTGCCAGCATCGGGTTCGGGTTAGGTGGCTACACCTTC CASIGFGLGGYTF
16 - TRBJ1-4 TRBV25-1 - TGTGCCAGCAGTGGATGGGGAGGGGTGGCTAATGAAAAACTGTTTTTT CASSGWGGVANEKLFF
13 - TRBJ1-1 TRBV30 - TGTGCCTGGACTACAGGGTTCAACACTGAAGCTTTCTTT CAWTTGFNTEAFF
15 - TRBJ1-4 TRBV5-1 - TGCGCCAGCAGCAAGGACACCGCAACTAATGAAAAACTGTTTTTT CASSKDTATNEKLFF
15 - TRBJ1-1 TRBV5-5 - TGTGCCAGCAGCTTCGTCGTGGGGGGGAACACTGAAGCTTTCTTT CASSFVVGGNTEAFF
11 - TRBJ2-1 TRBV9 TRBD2 TGTGCCAGCAGCGCAGGACTAGAAAAGTTCTTC CASSAGLEKFF
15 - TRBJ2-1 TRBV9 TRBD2 TGTGCCAGCAGCGTAGTTGCGGGGGGTGTCAATGAGCAGTTCTTC CASSVVAGGVNEQFF
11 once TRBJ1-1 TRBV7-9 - TGTGCCAGCAGCTTAGAATTTAAGGCTGTCTTT CASSLEFKAVF
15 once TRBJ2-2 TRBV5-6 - TGTGCCAGCAGCATTTCCGGGACACTCACCGGGGAGCTGTTTTTT CASSISGTLTGELFF
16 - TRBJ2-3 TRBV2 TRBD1 TGTGCCAGCAGTGAATCCGGGACAGGACGCACAGATACGCAGTATTTT CASSESGTGRTDTQYF
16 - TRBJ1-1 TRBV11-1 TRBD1 TGTGCCAGCAGCTCCGGGACAGGGGGCAAGGACACTGAAGCTTTCTTT CASSSGTGGKDTEAFF
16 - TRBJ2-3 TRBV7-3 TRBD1 TGTGCCAGCAGCTTAAGGGGACAGGGGAGGCCAGATACGCAGTATTTT CASSLRGQGRPDTQYF
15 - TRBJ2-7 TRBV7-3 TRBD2 TGTGCCAGCAGCTTCGGGACTAGCGGTTCCTACGAGCAGTACTTC CASSFGTSGSYEQYF
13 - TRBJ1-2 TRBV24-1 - TGTGCCACCAGTTCCTATACCCACTATGGCTACACCTTC CATSSYTHYGYTF
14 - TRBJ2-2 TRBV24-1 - TGTGCCACCAGTTCGCCAGCGAACACCGGGGAGCTGTTTTTT CATSSPANTGELFF